These 30 T cell receptor beta chains were all obtained from the same sample, sequenced in a study of neurological immune-mediated disorders. MiXCR was run by TCRdb on the 5' RACE reads, yielding one entry per CDR3 protein. Of approximately 50,000 distinct CDR3 sequences in the sample, over 9% were seen once. The specimen sequenced was PBMCs. The source is a man between 65 and 85 years old with HTLV-1-associated myelopathy (HAM/TSP).

At least ten counts were recorded for this clonotype. V is TRBV20-1 and J is TRBJ1-2, with TRBD1 matching over 10 bases. The CDR3 contains 13 residues. V shed 4 bases and J 6 bases; nucleotides not matched to a gene: 5. Germline CDR1 DFQATT, CDR2 SNEGSKA (reference sequence). The DNA for the CDR3 is TGCAGTGCTAAACGACAGGGGGCCAATGGCTACACCTTC. This encodes CSAKRQGANGYTF.

This clonotype has a count of ten or more. The rearrangement uses TRBV24-1 and TRBJ2-5; 8 nucleotides align to TRBD1. CDR1 is KGHDR and CDR2 is SFDVKD in the germline V gene. With 4 bases clipped from V and 2 bases from J, the junction kept 8 bases outside the gene matches. The CDR3 consists of 16 residues. The CDR3 sequence is CATSEPGTGGQETQYF. The CDR3 DNA sequence: TGTGCCACCAGTGAGCCCGGGACAGGTGGGCAAGAGACCCAGTACTTC.

The genes are TRBV19 and TRBJ2-1; D is uncertain. V lost 5 bases to trimming and J lost 4 bases, with 12 bases between them. CDR3 size: 14 residues. In germline, CDR1 is LNHDA, CDR2 SQIVND (reference sequence). CDR3 protein: CASSSLGYYNEQFF. Here the CDR3 DNA reads TGTGCCAGTAGTTCCCTCGGTTATTACAATGAGCAGTTCTTC.

This clonotype was recorded at least ten times. The chain employs TRBV11-2 and TRBJ2-2, with 14 bases lining up with TRBD2. The CDR3 is 16 residues long. After removal of 5 bases from V and 7 bases from J, the junction contained 6 bases not matched to a gene. Per germline, CDR1 SGHAT and CDR2 FQNNGV. The CDR3 sequence is CASSKTSGRVIGELFF. DNA for the CDR3: TGTGCCAGCAGCAAGACTAGCGGGAGGGTTATCGGGGAGCTGTTTTTT.

Of note for this clonotype: This may be a read error, as it is one base from a much larger clone. The J gene is TRBJ2-5, the V gene TRBV6-2 or TRBV6-3; D gene uncertain. V shed 11 bases and J shed 3 bases, with 10 bases lying between them. The V gene's germline CDR1 is MNHEY and CDR2 SVGEGT. The CDR3 covers 11 residues. The CDR3 is CACQREETQYF. CDR3 nucleotides: TGTGCCTGCCAAAGGGAAGAGACCCAGTACTTC.

The V gene is TRBV4-3, the J gene TRBJ2-5; D is possibly TRBD1 (6 bases). Per germline, CDR1 LGHNA and CDR2 YSLEER. The CDR3 sequence is 15 residues long. Trimming left V 4 bases short and J 5 bases short, with 17 bases between. The CDR3 loop is CASSRGTLATETQYF. The CDR3, as DNA: TGCGCCAGCAGCCGGGGGACACTCGCGACGGAGACCCAGTACTTC.

This chain connects TRBV28 to TRBJ1-2, with 8 bases aligning to TRBD1. With V trimmed by 8 bases and J by 7 bases, 9 bases remained unmatched. Germline V gene sequence: CDR1 MDHEN, CDR2 SYDVKM. The CDR3 has 13 amino acids. The CDR3 bases are TGTGCCAGCGGCAGACAGGGGCTCGCTGGCTACACCTTC. Amino acids: CASGRQGLAGYTF.

Many counts were recorded for this clonotype. V and J are TRBV20-1 and TRBJ1-1; D remains unclear. V was shortened by 4 bases and J by 3 bases, with 9 bases between the two germline ends. The germline CDR1 and CDR2 sequences are DFQATT and SNEGSKA (reference sequence). The CDR3 spans 12 residues. The CDR3 bases are TGCAGTGCTAAAATCGAGGACACTGAAGCTTTCTTT. Its translation is CSAKIEDTEAFF.

This clonotype has at least ten counts. The V and J genes are TRBV6-2 or TRBV6-3 and TRBJ1-5; TRBD1 might be the D (5 bases). V lost 2 bases to trimming and J lost 4 bases, with 9 bases between them. Germline CDR1 MNHEY, CDR2 SVGEGT. CDR3 length equals 14 residues. CDR3 DNA: TGTGCCAGCAGTTACGGGGGAGAGAATCAGCCCCAGCATTTT. This translates into CASSYGGENQPQHF.

The CDR3 loop is CASSFAENHYGYTF. The CDR3, as DNA: TGCGCCAGCAGCTTCGCAGAGAACCACTATGGCTACACCTTC. This chain uses TRBV5-1 with TRBJ1-2; D is ambiguous. There are 14 residues in the CDR3. Germline CDR1 and CDR2: SGHRS and YFSETQ. The ends were cut back, 2 bases at V and 3 bases at J, with 11 bases in the middle.

This clonotype has ten or more counts. The J gene is TRBJ2-7, the V gene TRBV9, with D perhaps being TRBD1 or TRBD2 (5 bases each). The CDR3 is 15 residues long. Between the trimmed V and J ends, which lost 0 bases and 4 bases, there was a span of 14 bases. The V gene's germline CDR1 is SGDLS and CDR2 YYNGEE. DNA of the CDR3: TGTGCCAGCAGCGTAGATTATAGGGGAGATTACGAGCAGTACTTC. Translating it yields CASSVDYRGDYEQYF. Full variable domain (remainder filled in from reference TRBV9 and TRBJ2-7): DSGVTQTPKHLITATGQRVTLRCSPRSGDLSVYWYQQSLDQGLQFLIQYYNGEERAKGNILERFSAQQFPDLHSELNLSSLELGDSALYFCASSVDYRGDYEQYFGPGTRLTVT.

This clonotype was recorded at least ten times. The chain joins TRBV25-1 to TRBJ2-3; a weak D match, TRBD1 (6 bases). Germline lookup yields CDR1 MGHDK and CDR2 SYGVNS. V shed 4 bases and J shed 1 base, with 15 bases lying between them. CDR3 length: 16 residues. The CDR3, as DNA: TGTGCCAGCAGTGGGGGGACAACGGTCGGCACAGATACGCAGTATTTT. Translated: CASSGGTTVGTDTQYF.

This clonotype was seen ten or more times. The chain employs TRBV28 and TRBJ2-1; D uncertain. V was trimmed by 6 bases and J by 0 bases, leaving 12 bases between them. The V gene's germline CDR1 is MDHEN and CDR2 SYDVKM. This CDR3 has 15 residues. The CDR3 nucleotides read TGTGCCAGCAGCAGAACTTTCCGCTCCTACAATGAGCAGTTCTTC. This sequence encodes CASSRTFRSYNEQFF.

This clonotype has at least ten counts. The rearrangement uses TRBV29-1 and TRBJ1-1, with 7 nucleotides matching TRBD1. Per germline, CDR1 SQVTM and CDR2 ANQGSEA. CDR3 size: 14 residues. V shed 6 bases, J shed 5 bases, and the junction held 12 bases outside the gene matches. CDR3 DNA sequence: TGCAGCGTGATACCCTCCGGGACAGCGACTGAAGCTTTCTTT. Translation: CSVIPSGTATEAFF.

Ten or more counts support this clonotype. This chain uses TRBV20-1 with TRBJ2-3; D is unresolved. V dropped 5 bases and J dropped 0 bases, with 12 bases sitting between them. The CDR3 runs 14 residues. Per the germline V gene, CDR1 is DFQATT and CDR2 is SNEGSKA (reference sequence). The CDR3 reads CSAEWVTSTDTQYF. The DNA of the CDR3 is TGCAGTGCTGAATGGGTTACTAGCACAGATACGCAGTATTTT.

This clonotype was seen at least ten times. The rearrangement uses TRBV14 and TRBJ2-4; D might be TRBD1 (6 bases). This CDR3 is built from 13 residues. V was clipped by 1 base and J by 10 bases, with 11 bases between them. Germline assignment: CDR1 SGHDN and CDR2 FVKESK. The DNA of the CDR3 is TGTGCCAGCAGCCAAGGGCAGGGGAAGATTCAGTACTTC. It translates to CASSQGQGKIQYF.

This clonotype was counted many times. The rearrangement joins TRBV6-2 or TRBV6-3 to TRBJ1-1; D not resolved. The CDR3 contains 10 residues. Trimming removed 6 bases at V and 7 bases at J, with 6 bases between. Germline CDR1 is MNHEY and CDR2 is SVGEGT. This CDR3 reads CASSRNEAFF. CDR3 nucleotides: TGTGCCAGCAGCCGCAATGAAGCTTTCTTT.

This clonotype was observed at least ten times. The J gene is TRBJ2-3, the V gene TRBV7-9; 8 nucleotides agree with TRBD1. Germline-derived CDR1 and CDR2 are SEHNR and FQNEAQ (reference sequence). Germline trimming cut 5 bases from V and 5 bases from J; bases unmatched to any gene: 9. This CDR3 has 15 amino acids. In DNA form, the CDR3 reads TGTGCCAGCAGCGGTGAGACAGGGGAGGTAGATACGCAGTATTTT. It specifies CASSGETGEVDTQYF.

This clonotype was seen ten or more times. V and J are TRBV6-5 and TRBJ1-1; TRBD1 matches 7 bases. J was trimmed by 12 bases and V by 7 bases; bases with no gene match: 14. Germline CDR1 and CDR2: MNHEY and SVGAGI. The CDR3 covers 13 residues. The CDR3: CASTYGPTGNTFF. The CDR3 coding sequence is TGTGCCAGCACCTACGGCCCGACAGGGAATACTTTCTTT.

This clonotype occurred many times. The chain joins TRBV5-1 to TRBJ2-5; no reliable D call. Trimming took 3 bases from V and 2 from J, leaving 8 bases between them. From germline, CDR1 is SGHRS and CDR2 YFSETQ. This CDR3 spans 13 amino acids. The CDR3 DNA reads as TGCGCCAGCAGCTCTGTCCTTCAAGAGACCCAGTACTTC. Encoded protein: CASSSVLQETQYF.

There are a few counts of this clonotype. This chain uses TRBV28 with TRBJ2-7, with D hard to call. The germline V and J ends were trimmed by 1 base and 5 bases, with 0 bases remaining between them. This CDR3 comprises 10 residues. The germline CDR1 and CDR2 sequences are MDHEN and SYDVKM. CDR3 residues: CASSLYEQYF. The CDR3, as DNA: TGTGCCAGCAGTTTATACGAGCAGTACTTC.

This clonotype was found many times. The J gene is TRBJ2-1, the V gene TRBV12-3 or TRBV12-4; 9 nucleotides match TRBD2. This CDR3 region has 15 residues. V lost 1 base and J lost 7; bases outside the gene matches: 5. DNA for the CDR3: TGTGCCAGCAGTTTAGTAGCGGGAGTTGGGAATGAGCAGTTCTTC. Translated, it gives CASSLVAGVGNEQFF.

In its sample, this clonotype is medium-sized (0.01 to 0.1%). The V call is TRBV28, the J call TRBJ2-4; 9 bases agree with TRBD2. V shed 5 bases and J 6 bases; nucleotides not matched to a gene: 17. Germline assignment: CDR1 MDHEN and CDR2 SYDVKM. The CDR3 covers 18 residues. In DNA, the CDR3 is TGTGCCAGCAGTCTCCCCTTAACAAGCGGGAGGTGGAGAAACATTCAGTACTTC. Protein: CASSLPLTSGRWRNIQYF.

This clonotype was found many times. The J gene is TRBJ2-1, the V gene TRBV20-1; D is uncertain. Trimming removed 0 bases from V and 6 bases from J, with 6 bases in between. Germline CDR1 and CDR2: DFQATT and SNEGSKA (reference sequence). This CDR3 is 12 amino acids long. CDR3 bases: TGCAGTGCTAGAGAACAGCTCAATGAGCAGTTCTTC. This sequence encodes CSAREQLNEQFF.

V is TRBV18 and J is TRBJ2-7, with D possibly being TRBD1 (5 bases). The CDR3 runs to 12 residues. Germline CDR1 reads KGHSH; CDR2 reads LQKENI. With 7 bases removed from V and 0 bases from J, the gap between germline ends came to 7 bases. The CDR3 DNA sequence: TGTGCCAGCTTAGGGGACTCCTACGAGCAGTACTTC. Translating gives CASLGDSYEQYF.

This clonotype was counted at least ten times. The genes are TRBV7-3 and TRBJ2-1; D remains ambiguous. Germline CDR1 SGHTA, CDR2 FQGTGA. The CDR3 sequence is 12 residues long. The V end lost 0 bases, the J end lost 6 bases, and 3 bases lay between the germline ends. The CDR3 loop is CASSLTTNEQFF. Written as DNA, the CDR3 is TGTGCCAGCAGCTTAACTACCAATGAGCAGTTCTTC.

There are many counts of this clonotype. The J gene is TRBJ2-5, the V gene TRBV7-3; TRBD1 agrees at 10 bases. Germline V CDR1 and CDR2: SGHTA, FQGTGA. The CDR3 extends over 16 amino acids. Trimming removed 4 bases from V and 0 bases from J; junction bases left unmatched: 5. CDR3: CASSSGTGVYQETQYF. The CDR3 DNA sequence: TGTGCCAGCAGCTCGGGGACAGGGGTGTACCAAGAGACCCAGTACTTC.

This clonotype was counted at least ten times. The chain employs TRBV5-1 and TRBJ2-4; TRBD2 agrees at 9 bases. Trimming cost V 5 bases and J 11 bases; bases outside gene matches: 8. The CDR3 covers 13 residues. In germline, CDR1 is SGHRS, CDR2 YFSETQ. The CDR3 sequence is CASRLTSGEVQYF. The CDR3 coding sequence is TGCGCCAGCAGATTGACTAGCGGCGAGGTTCAGTACTTC.

The chain carries TRBV24-1 and TRBJ2-1; TRBD2 agrees at 12 bases. With 0 bases clipped from V and 7 bases from J, the junction kept 12 bases outside the gene matches. This CDR3 is built from 19 residues. Germline V gene sequence: CDR1 KGHDR, CDR2 SFDVKD. The CDR3 loop is CATSDLPASGRDHWNEQFF. The CDR3 DNA follows: TGTGCCACCAGTGATTTGCCGGCTAGCGGGAGGGACCATTGGAATGAGCAGTTCTTC.

This clonotype has more than one count but fewer than ten. The rearrangement links TRBV15 to TRBJ2-2, with 9 bases that match TRBD1. The CDR3 consists of 17 residues. J gave up 4 bases and V 2 bases, and 8 bases lay outside the gene matches. Germline values: CDR1 LNHNV, CDR2 YYDKDF (reference sequence). The CDR3 region is CATSRHSGTGTTGELFF. The CDR3 nucleotides are TGTGCCACCAGCAGACATTCCGGGACAGGGACCACCGGGGAGCTGTTTTTT.